These T cell receptor beta chains were read from a single sample in a study of blood T cell repertoires in COVID-19. Libraries were prepared by immunoSEQ multiplex PCR; TCRdb keeps only in-frame clonotypes and omits some of them. The sample lists tens of thousands of clones, roughly 89% occurring once. The sequenced sample was peripheral blood. The source is a man in his 60s with acute or convalescent COVID-19. Both conserved end residues are trimmed from each CDR3.

V gene,CDR3 protein
TRBV19,ASSLRYDGAETQY
TRBV5-1,ASSFDSITFTGELF
TRBV14,ASSQAGGWGTEAF
TRBV6-2/TRBV6-3,ASSPSRGNTGELF
TRBV19,ASRLGGTEAF
TRBV30,AWGQGSVEPQH
TRBV11-2,ASPRTGLSNTGELF
TRBV5-6,ASSRGSGTGELF
TRBV6-2/TRBV6-3,ASSYTPGDQETQY
TRBV7-2,ASSSKRGGSGTDTQY
TRBV6-5,ASSRQGNHETQY
TRBV27,ASSSGAGNTEAF
TRBV27,ASGGASTDTQY
TRBV4-3,ASSGQGAGTEAF
TRBV7-2,ASSPRLGLAGTDTQY
TRBV3-1/TRBV3-2,ASSSRFIETGGGYT
TRBV21-1,ASSPGQGDFDEQY
TRBV21-1,GDRVTGCGYEQF
TRBV5-1,ASSIVTFLAPNEQF
TRBV13,ASSLGGGQSGFGYT
TRBV2,ASSDRWRGGTYGYT
TRBV30,AWSPPSSEQY
TRBV19,ASSDLPGGGGELF
TRBV9,ASSVELVPEKLF
TRBV5-1,ASSLEGGPEGFTDTQY
TRBV4-3,ASSQYLGLAGTGELF
TRBV18,ASSPGTGTGGNTIY
TRBV7-2,ASSPWEGFTEAF
TRBV6-5,ASIGGGGSYEQY
TRBV6-2/TRBV6-3,ASSYSMAHRGTTDTQY
TRBV3-1/TRBV3-2,ASSSRSGYNEQF
TRBV4-3,ASSQDRAAPSSYEQY
TRBV5-4,ASSLRGLEGAISYGYT
TRBV15,ATSMRGPMLGGYT
TRBV5-1,ASRQDREYGYT
TRBV5-3,ARTWDRFEDEAF
TRBV30,AWSPSARDYGYT
TRBV6-5,ASDTGARSYGYT
TRBV7-2,ASSLWASNTGELF
TRBV25-1,ASSVGAGVSLGGYT
TRBV7-7,ASSPRQGSTDTQY
TRBV11-3,ASSFSGGRDHYGYT
TRBV6-6,ASSPAPRREQY
TRBV14,ASGTAKETQY
TRBV5-4,ASSLYRGGGELF